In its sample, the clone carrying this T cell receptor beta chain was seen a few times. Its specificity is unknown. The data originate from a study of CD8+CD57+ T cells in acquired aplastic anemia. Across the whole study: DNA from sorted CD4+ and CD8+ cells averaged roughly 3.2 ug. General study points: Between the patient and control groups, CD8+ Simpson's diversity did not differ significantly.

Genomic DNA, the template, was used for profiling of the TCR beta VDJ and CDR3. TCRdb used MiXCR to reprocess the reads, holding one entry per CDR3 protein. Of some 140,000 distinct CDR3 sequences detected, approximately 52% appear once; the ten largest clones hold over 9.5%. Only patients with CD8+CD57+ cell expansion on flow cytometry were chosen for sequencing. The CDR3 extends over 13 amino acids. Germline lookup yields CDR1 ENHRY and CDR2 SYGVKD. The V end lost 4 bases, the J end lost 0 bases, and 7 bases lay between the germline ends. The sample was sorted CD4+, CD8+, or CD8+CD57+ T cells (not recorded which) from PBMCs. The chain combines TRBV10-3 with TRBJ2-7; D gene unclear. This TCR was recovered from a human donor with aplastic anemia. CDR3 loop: CAISGHLSYEQYF. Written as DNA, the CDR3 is TGTGCCATCAGTGGACACCTCTCCTACGAGCAGTACTTC.